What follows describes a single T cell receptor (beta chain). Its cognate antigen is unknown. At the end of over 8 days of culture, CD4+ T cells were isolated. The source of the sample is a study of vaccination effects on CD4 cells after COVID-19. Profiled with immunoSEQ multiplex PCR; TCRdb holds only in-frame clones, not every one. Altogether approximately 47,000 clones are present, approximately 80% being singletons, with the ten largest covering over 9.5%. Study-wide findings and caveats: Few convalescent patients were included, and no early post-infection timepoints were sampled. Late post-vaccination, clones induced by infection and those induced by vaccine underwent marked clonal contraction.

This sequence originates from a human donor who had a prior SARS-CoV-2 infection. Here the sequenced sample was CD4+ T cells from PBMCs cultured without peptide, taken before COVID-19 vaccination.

The CDR3 sequence: CASSLGQGPFGGEQYF. The CDR3 DNA is TGTGCCAGCAGCCTTGGACAGGGTCCTTTCGGGGGCGAGCAGTACTTC. The genes are TRBV11-3 and TRBJ2-7, with 8 bases identical to TRBD1. The CDR3 sequence is 16 residues long. Trimming at V came to 5 bases and at J to 6 bases, leaving 15 bases not matched to a gene. CDR1 SGHNT and CDR2 YENEEA come from the germline V gene.